This T cell receptor (beta chain) appears in the sequencing data of a study of cytomegalovirus exposure and HLA in healthy donors. For the study at large: The 95 to 150 validation repertoires, a later analysis reported, used the same platform as the approximately 700 first-cohort repertoires.

Overall study findings and caveats: Specific recognition of CMV antigens was confirmed in vitro for a few chains (all CMV-associated).

The germline CDR1 and CDR2 sequences are MNHEY and SMNVEV (reference sequence). V shed 0 bases, J shed 7 bases, and the junction held 0 bases outside the gene matches. This CDR3 region has 14 residues. For this clone: No antigen is known for it.

The assay was immunoSEQ multiplex PCR, and TCRdb's table has in-frame clones only and misses some. The repertoire has about 150,000 clones, around 88% of them found once; the top ten carry 20% to 25%. The sequence was obtained from a man aged 18 to 35 in good health and CMV-seropositive. Sequenced input: PBMCs. The chain links TRBV27 to TRBJ2-2; 9 bases match TRBD2. The CDR3 DNA reads TGTGCCAGCAGTTTATCTAGCGGGGGCGGGGAGCTGTTTTTT. This codes for CASSLSSGGGELFF.